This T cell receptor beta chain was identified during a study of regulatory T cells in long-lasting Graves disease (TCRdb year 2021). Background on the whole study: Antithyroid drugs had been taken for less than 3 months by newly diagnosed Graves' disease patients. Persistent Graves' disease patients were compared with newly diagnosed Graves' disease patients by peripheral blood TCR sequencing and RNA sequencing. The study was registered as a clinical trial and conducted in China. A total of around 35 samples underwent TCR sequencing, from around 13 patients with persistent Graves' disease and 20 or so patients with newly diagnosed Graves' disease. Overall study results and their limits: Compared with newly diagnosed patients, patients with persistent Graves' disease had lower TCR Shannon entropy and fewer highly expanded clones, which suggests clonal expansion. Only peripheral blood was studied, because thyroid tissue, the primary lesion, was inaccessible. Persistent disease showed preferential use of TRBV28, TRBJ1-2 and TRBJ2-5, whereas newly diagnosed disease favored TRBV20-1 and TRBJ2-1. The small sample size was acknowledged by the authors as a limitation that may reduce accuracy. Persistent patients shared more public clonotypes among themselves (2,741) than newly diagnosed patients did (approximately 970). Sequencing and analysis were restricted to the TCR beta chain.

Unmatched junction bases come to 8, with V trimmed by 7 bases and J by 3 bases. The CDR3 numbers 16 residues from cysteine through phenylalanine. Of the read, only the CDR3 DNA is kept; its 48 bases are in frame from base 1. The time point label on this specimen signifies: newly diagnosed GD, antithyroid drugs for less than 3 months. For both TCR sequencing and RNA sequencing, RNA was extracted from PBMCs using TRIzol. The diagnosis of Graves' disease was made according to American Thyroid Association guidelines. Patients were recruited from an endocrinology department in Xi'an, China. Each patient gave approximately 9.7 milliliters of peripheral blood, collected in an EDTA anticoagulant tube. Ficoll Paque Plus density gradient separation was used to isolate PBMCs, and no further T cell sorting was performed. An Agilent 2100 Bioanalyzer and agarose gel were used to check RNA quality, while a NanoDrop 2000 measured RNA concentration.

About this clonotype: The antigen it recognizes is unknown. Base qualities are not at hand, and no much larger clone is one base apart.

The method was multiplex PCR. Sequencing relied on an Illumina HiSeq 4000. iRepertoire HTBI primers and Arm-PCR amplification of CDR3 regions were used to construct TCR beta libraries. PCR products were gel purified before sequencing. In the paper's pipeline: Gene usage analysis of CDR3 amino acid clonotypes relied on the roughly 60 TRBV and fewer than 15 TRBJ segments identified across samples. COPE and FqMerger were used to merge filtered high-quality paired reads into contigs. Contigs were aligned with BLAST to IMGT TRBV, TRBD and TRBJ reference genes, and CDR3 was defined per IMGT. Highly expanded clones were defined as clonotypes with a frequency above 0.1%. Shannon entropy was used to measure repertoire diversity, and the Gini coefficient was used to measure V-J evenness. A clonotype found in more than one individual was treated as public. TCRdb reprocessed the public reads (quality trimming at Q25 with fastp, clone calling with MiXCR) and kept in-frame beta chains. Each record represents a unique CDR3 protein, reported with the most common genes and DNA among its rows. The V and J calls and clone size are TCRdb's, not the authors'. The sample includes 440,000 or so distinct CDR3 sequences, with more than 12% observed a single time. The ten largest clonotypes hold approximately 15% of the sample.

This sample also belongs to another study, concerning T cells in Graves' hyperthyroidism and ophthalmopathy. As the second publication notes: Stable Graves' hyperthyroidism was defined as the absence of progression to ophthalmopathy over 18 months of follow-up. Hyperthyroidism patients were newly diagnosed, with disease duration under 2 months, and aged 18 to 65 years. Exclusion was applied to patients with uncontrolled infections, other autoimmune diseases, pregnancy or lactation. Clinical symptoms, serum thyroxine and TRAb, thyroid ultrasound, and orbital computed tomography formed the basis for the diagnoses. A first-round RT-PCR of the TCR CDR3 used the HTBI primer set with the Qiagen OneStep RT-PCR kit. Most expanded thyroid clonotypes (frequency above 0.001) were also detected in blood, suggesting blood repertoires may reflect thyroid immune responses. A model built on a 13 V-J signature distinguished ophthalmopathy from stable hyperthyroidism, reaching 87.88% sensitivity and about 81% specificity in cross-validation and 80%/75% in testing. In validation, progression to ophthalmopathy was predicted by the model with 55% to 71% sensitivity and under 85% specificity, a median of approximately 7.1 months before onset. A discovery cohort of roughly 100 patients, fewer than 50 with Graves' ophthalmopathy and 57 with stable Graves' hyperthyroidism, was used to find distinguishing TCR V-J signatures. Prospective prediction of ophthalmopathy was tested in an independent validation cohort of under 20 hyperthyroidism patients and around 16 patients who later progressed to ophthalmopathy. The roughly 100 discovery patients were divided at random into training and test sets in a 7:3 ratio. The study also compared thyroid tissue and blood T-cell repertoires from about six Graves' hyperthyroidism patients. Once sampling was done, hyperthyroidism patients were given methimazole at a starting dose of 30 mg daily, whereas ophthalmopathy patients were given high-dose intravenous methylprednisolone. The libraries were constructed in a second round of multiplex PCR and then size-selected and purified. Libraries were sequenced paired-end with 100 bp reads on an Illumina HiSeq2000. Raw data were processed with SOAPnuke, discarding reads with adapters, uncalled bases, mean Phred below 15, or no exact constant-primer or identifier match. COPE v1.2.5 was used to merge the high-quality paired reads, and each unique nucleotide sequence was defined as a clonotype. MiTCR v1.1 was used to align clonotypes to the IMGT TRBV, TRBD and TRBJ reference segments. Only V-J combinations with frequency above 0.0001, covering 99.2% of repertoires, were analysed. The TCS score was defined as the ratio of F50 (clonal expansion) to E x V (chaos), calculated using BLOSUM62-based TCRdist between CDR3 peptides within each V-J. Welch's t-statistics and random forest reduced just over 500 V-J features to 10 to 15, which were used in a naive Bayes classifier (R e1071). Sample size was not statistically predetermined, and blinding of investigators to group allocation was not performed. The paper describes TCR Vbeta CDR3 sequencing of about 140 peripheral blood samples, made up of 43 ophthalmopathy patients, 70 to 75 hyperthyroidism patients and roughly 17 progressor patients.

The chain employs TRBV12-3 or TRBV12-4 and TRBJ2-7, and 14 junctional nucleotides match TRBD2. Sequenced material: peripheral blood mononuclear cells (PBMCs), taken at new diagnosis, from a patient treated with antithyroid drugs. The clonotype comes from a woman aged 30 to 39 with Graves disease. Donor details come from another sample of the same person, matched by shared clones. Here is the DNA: TGTGCCAGCATCCCGACTAGCGGGAGGGGTATCTACGAGCAGTACTTC. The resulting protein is CASIPTSGRGIYEQYF.